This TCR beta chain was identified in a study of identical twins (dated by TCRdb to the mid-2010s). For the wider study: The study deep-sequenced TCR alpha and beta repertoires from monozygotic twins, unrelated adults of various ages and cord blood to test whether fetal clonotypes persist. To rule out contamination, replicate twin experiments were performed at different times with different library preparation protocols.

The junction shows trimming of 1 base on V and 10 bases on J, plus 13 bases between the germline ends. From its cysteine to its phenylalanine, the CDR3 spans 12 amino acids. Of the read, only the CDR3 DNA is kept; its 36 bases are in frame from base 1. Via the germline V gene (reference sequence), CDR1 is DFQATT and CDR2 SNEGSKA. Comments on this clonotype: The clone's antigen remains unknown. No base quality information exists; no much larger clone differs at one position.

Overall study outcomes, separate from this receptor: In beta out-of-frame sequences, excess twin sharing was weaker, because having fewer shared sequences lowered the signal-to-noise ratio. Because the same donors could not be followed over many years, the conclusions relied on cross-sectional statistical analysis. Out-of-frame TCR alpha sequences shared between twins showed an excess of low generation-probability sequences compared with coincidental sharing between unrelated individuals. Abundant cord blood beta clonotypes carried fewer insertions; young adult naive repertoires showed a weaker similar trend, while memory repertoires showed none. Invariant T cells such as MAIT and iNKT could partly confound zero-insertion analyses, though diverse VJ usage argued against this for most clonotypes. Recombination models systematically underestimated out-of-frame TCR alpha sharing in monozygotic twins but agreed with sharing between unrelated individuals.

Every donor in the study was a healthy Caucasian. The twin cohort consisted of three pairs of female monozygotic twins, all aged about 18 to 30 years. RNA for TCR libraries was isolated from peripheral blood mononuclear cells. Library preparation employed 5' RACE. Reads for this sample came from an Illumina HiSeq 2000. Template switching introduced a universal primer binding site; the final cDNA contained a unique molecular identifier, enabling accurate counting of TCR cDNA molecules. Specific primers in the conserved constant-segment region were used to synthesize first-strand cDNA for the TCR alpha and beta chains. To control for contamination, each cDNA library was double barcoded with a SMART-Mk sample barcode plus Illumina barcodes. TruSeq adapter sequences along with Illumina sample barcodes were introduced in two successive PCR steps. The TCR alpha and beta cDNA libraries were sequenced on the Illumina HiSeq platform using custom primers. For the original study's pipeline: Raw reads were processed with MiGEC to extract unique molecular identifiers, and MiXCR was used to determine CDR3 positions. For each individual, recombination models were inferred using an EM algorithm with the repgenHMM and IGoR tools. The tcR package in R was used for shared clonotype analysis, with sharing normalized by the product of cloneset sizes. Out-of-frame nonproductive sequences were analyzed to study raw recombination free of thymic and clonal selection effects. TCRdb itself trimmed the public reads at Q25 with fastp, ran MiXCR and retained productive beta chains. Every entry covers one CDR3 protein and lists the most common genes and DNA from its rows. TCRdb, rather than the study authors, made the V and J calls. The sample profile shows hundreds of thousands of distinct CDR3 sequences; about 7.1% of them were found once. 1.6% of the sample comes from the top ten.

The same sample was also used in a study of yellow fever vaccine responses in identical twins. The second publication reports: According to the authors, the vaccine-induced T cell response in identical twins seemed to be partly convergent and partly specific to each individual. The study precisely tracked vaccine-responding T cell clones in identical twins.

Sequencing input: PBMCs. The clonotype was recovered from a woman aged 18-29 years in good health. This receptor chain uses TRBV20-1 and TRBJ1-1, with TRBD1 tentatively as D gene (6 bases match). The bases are TGCAGTGCTAGAGGGGGGCAGGACGGAGCTTTCTTT. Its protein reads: CSARGGQDGAFF.